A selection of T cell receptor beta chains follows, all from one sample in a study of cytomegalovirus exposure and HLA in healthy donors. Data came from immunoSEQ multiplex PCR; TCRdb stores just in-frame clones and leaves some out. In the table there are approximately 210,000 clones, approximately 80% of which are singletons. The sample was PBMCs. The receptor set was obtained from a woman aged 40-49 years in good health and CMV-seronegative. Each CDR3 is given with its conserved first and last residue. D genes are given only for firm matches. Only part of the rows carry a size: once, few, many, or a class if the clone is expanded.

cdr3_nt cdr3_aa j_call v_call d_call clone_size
TGTGCCAGCAGCGTAGATAATGGGGCCTATGAGACCCAGTACTTC CASSVDNGAYETQYF TRBJ2-5 TRBV9 NA NA
TGTGCCACCGTAAACACCCCTAATATTCAGACAAGTCGTGAGCAGTTCTTC CATVNTPNIQTSREQFF TRBJ2-1 TRBV10-3 NA once
TGTGCCAGCAGCGTCTCTAGTAGGGGCACCGGGGAGCTGTTTTTT CASSVSSRGTGELFF TRBJ2-2 TRBV14 NA NA
TGTGCCAGCAGCCCCGGTGCCCAAAGTCTCGAAGCTTTCTTT CASSPGAQSLEAFF TRBJ1-1 TRBV7-2 NA NA
TGTGCCTGTTCCCGACAGGGGGCAACTAATGAAAAACTGTTTTTT CACSRQGATNEKLFF TRBJ1-4 TRBV30 TRBD1 NA
TGTGCCAGCTCACCTTCTAGGGGACAGGGGTTCGATGGCTACACCTTC CASSPSRGQGFDGYTF TRBJ1-2 TRBV18 TRBD1 NA
TGTGCCTGGAAAAGAGGCAGGTGGGAGAACAATGAGCAGTTCTTC CAWKRGRWENNEQFF TRBJ2-1 TRBV30 NA NA
TGTGCCAGCAGCTTAGTGAGGGGAGGAACCGGGGAGCTGTTTTTT CASSLVRGGTGELFF TRBJ2-2 TRBV7-2 NA NA
TGTGCCAGCAGCTTAGGAGGGACAGGCGGCTATGGCTACACCTTC CASSLGGTGGYGYTF TRBJ1-2 TRBV7-2 TRBD1 NA
TGTGCCAGCACATTATCGGGAGTTGGGTCTGAAGCTTTCTTT CASTLSGVGSEAFF TRBJ1-1 TRBV7-2 NA once
TGTGCCAGTAGCAGGCCGACGTCAGGGGGTCAAGAGACCCAGTACTTC CASSRPTSGGQETQYF TRBJ2-5 TRBV19 TRBD1 NA
TGCGCCAGCAGCCAAGATGTCCGGAATGAGCAGTTCTTC CASSQDVRNEQFF TRBJ2-1 TRBV4-3 NA NA
TGTGCCAGCAGCTTAGTCGGACAGGGTCTTGACGAGCAGTACTTT CASSLVGQGLDEQYF TRBJ2-7 TRBV11-1 TRBD1 NA
TGTGCCAGCAGCCCCCGGGGGGTGGGGGATGGCTACACCTTC CASSPRGVGDGYTF TRBJ1-2 TRBV7-6 NA NA
TGTGCCAGCAGCTGGGGACTCGCGGGGGCAGAGACCCAGTACTTC CASSWGLAGAETQYF TRBJ2-5 TRBV13 NA NA
TGTGCCAGCTCACGTGGGACGGGGGGCCCCAATCAGCCCCAGCATTTT CASSRGTGGPNQPQHF TRBJ1-5 TRBV18 NA NA
TGTGCCAGCAGCCTCCGGGAACAACAGAGAATCGGGTATGGCTACACCTTC CASSLREQQRIGYGYTF TRBJ1-2 TRBV7-2 NA NA
TGCAGCGTGCTGGGACAGGCCGTGGTCGGGAACACTGAAGCTTTCTTT CSVLGQAVVGNTEAFF TRBJ1-1 TRBV29-1 TRBD1 NA
TGTGCCAGTAGTATGGTCTCTGGGGGCAGGCAGCCCCAGCATTTT CASSMVSGGRQPQHF TRBJ1-5 TRBV19 NA NA
TGCGCCAGCAGCCAAAGATACAGGGATAACACTGAAGCTTTCTTT CASSQRYRDNTEAFF TRBJ1-1 TRBV4-3 NA few
TGTGCCAGCAGTTACTCGAGACAGGGGTTAGGAGATACGCAGTATTTT CASSYSRQGLGDTQYF TRBJ2-3 TRBV6-5 TRBD1 NA
TGTGCCTGGAGCGAGCCCCAGGGGTTATCTATCGGAAAACTGTTTTTT CAWSEPQGLSIGKLFF TRBJ1-4 TRBV30 NA NA
TGTGCCAGCAGTTTCCGGGGACTAGGTCGAGGAGAGCAGTACTTC CASSFRGLGRGEQYF TRBJ2-7 TRBV27 TRBD2 NA
TGTGCCAGCTCACCCCGAACAGCGACAGGGACAGATGGCTACACCTTC CASSPRTATGTDGYTF TRBJ1-2 TRBV18 TRBD1 NA
TGTGCCAGCAGCCAACGACAGGGATCGAGGACCGGGGAGCTGTTTTTT CASSQRQGSRTGELFF TRBJ2-2 TRBV11-3 TRBD1 NA
TGTGCCAGCAGCATGACTAGCGGGGGTACCGGGGAGCTGTTTTTT CASSMTSGGTGELFF TRBJ2-2 TRBV7-3 TRBD2 NA
TGTGCCAGCAGCCCAGGACTAGCGGGAAGGCATGAGCAGTTCTTC CASSPGLAGRHEQFF TRBJ2-1 TRBV5-4 TRBD2 NA
TGTGCCAGCAGACCCTCTAGCGGGAGGGGATCCACAGATACGCAGTATTTT CASRPSSGRGSTDTQYF TRBJ2-3 TRBV7-2 TRBD2 NA
TGTGCCAGCAGTGACAGGTCTGGGGCCAACGTCCTGACTTTC CASSDRSGANVLTF TRBJ2-6 TRBV25-1 NA NA
TGTGCCAGCAGCTTGGGACTTTCAACAGATACGCAGTATTTT CASSLGLSTDTQYF TRBJ2-3 TRBV11-3 NA NA
TGTGCCAGCAGCGTAGTTCCGGGACAGGGAATCAATGGCTACACCTTC CASSVVPGQGINGYTF TRBJ1-2 TRBV9 TRBD1 NA
TGTGCCAGCAGCCTGGGACAGGCCGGACAGCCCCAGCATTTT CASSLGQAGQPQHF TRBJ1-5 TRBV9 TRBD1 NA
TGTGCCACCAGCAGATCCGGCGGGGGAACTAATGAAAAACTGTTTTTT CATSRSGGGTNEKLFF TRBJ1-4 TRBV15 NA NA
TGTGCCAGCAGCTTAGAGCTTTCTAGCTCCTACAATGAGCAGTTCTTC CASSLELSSSYNEQFF TRBJ2-1 TRBV7-8 NA NA
TGTGCCAGCAGCGTAGGGGGGCCCGGCACTGAAGCTTTCTTT CASSVGGPGTEAFF TRBJ1-1 TRBV9 NA NA
TGTGCCAGCAGCTCAGCGGAGGAGCCCACTTGGAGTGGAAACACCATATATTTT CASSSAEEPTWSGNTIYF TRBJ1-3 TRBV7-9 NA once
TGTGCCAGCAGGAGAGAGGGACAGGGAAACACTGAAGCTTTCTTT CASRREGQGNTEAFF TRBJ1-1 TRBV2 TRBD1 NA
TGTGCCAGTAGCCTAGACAGGGGGTCGGGAACTGAAGCTTTCTTT CASSLDRGSGTEAFF TRBJ1-1 TRBV19 TRBD1 NA
TGTGCCAGCAGGGGAAGGGGGGGCCAGCCCCAGCATTTT CASRGRGGQPQHF TRBJ1-5 TRBV28 NA NA
TGTGCCAGTAGTATTCGAGGACAGGGTTCAATCTCGGGACCCAAAAACATTCAGTACTTC CASSIRGQGSISGPKNIQYF TRBJ2-4 TRBV19 TRBD1 few